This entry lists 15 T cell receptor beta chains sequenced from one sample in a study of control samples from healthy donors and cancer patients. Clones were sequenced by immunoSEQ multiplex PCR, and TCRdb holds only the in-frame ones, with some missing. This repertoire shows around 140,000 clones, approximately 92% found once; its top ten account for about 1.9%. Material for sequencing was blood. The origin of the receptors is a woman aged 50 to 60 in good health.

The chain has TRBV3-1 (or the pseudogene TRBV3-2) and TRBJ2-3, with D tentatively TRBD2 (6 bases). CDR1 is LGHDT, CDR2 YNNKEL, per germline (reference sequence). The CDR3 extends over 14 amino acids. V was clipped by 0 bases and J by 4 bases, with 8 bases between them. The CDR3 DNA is TGTGCCAGCAGCCAAGACTGGGGGGCAGATACGCAGTATTTT. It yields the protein CASSQDWGADTQYF.

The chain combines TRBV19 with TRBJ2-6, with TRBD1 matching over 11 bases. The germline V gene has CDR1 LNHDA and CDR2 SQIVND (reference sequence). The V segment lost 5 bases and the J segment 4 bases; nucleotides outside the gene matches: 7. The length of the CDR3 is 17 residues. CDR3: CASSQLGQGDGANVLTF. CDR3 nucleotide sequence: TGTGCCAGTAGTCAGCTGGGACAGGGGGACGGGGCCAACGTCCTGACTTTC.

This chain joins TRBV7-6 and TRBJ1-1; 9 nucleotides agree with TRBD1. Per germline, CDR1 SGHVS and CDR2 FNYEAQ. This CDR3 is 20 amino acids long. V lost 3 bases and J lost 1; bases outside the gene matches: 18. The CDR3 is CASSFRQGGSAPLRNTEAFF. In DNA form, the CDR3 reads TGTGCCAGCAGCTTCCGACAGGGGGGGTCAGCACCTCTGAGGAACACTGAAGCTTTCTTT.

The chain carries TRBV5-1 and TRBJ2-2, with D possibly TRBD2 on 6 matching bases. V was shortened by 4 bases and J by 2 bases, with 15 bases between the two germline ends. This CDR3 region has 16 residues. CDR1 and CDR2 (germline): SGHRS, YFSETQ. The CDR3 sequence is CASSPGRGLNTGELFF. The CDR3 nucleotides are TGCGCCAGCAGCCCGGGTCGTGGACTAAACACCGGGGAGCTGTTTTTT.

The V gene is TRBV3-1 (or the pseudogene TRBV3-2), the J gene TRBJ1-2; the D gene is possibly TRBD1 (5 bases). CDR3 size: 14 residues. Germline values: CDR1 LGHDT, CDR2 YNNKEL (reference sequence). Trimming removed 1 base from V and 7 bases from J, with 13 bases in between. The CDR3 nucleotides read TGTGCCAGCAGCCAAGGGCAGGGTGTAGCTGGCTACACCTTC. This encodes CASSQGQGVAGYTF.

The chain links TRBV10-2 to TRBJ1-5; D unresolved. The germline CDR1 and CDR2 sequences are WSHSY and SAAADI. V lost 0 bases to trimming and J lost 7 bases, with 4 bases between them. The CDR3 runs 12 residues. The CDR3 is CASSESGQPQHF. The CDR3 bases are TGCGCCAGCAGTGAGTCAGGGCAGCCCCAGCATTTT.

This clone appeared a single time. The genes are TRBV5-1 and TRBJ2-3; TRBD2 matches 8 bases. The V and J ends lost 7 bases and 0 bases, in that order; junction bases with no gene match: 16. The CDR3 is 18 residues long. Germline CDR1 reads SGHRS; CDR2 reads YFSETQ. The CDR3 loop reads CASFTRLAGSASTDTQYF. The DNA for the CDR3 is TGCGCCAGCTTCACCCGGCTAGCGGGTTCTGCTAGCACAGATACGCAGTATTTT.

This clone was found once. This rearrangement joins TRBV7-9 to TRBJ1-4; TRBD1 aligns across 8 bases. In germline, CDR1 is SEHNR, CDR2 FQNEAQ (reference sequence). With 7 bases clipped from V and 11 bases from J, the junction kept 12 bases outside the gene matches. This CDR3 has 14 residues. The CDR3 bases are TGTGCCAGCACCCTAACCGGAGGGACAGGCAAACTGTTTTTT. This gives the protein CASTLTGGTGKLFF.

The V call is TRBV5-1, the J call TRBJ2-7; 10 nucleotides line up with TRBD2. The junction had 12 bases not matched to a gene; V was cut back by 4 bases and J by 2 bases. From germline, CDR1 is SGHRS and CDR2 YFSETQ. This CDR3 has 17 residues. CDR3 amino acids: CASSPGVAGGPPYEQYF. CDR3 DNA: TGCGCCAGCAGCCCCGGGGTAGCGGGGGGACCACCCTACGAGCAGTACTTC.

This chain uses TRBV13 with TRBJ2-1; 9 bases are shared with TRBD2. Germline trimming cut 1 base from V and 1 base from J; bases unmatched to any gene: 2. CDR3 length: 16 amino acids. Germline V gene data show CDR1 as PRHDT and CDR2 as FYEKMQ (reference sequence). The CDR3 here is CASSLASGASYNEQFF. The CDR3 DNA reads TGTGCCAGCAGCTTAGCTAGCGGGGCATCCTACAATGAGCAGTTCTTC.

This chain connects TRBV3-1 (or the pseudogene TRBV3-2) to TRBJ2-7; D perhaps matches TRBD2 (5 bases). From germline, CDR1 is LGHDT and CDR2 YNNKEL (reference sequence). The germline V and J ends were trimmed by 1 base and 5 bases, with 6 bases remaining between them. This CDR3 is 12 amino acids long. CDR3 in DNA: TGTGCCAGCAGCCAAGTGGAGGACGAGCAGTACTTC. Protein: CASSQVEDEQYF.

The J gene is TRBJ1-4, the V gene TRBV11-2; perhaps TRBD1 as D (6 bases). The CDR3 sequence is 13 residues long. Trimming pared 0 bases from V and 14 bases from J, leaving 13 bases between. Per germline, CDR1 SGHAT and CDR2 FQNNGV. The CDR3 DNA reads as TGTGCCAGCAGCTTAGATCGTGAGGGACACCTGTTTTTT. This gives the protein CASSLDREGHLFF. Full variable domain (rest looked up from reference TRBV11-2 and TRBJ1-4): EAGVAQSPRYKIIEKRQSVAFWCNPISGHATLYWYQQILGQGPKLLIQFQNNGVVDDSQLPKDRFSAERLKGVDSTLKIQPAKLEDSAVYLCASSLDREGHLFFGSGTQLSVL.

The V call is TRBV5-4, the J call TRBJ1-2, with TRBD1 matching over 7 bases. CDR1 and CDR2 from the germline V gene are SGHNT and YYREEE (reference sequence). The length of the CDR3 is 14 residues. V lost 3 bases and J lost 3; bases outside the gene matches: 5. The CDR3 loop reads CASSYGQAHYGYTF. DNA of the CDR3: TGTGCCAGCAGCTACGGACAGGCTCACTATGGCTACACCTTC. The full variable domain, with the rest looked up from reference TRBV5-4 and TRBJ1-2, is ETGVTQSPTHLIKTRGQQVTLRCSSQSGHNTVSWYQQALGQGPQFIFQYYREEENGRGNFPPRFSGLQFPNYSSELNVNALELDDSALYLCASSYGQAHYGYTFGSGTRLTVV.

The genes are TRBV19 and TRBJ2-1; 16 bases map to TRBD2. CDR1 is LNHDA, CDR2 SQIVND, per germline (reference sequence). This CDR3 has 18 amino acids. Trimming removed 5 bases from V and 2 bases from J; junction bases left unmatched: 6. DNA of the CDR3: TGTGCCAGTAGTCTGGGACTAGCGGGAGGGCCCCCCTACAATGAGCAGTTCTTC. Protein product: CASSLGLAGGPPYNEQFF.

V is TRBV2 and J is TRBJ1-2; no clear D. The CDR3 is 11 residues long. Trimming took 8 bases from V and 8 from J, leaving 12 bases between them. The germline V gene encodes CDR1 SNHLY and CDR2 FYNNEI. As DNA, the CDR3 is TGTGCCAGCGACCACGAGGGCGGCTACACCTTC. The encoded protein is CASDHEGGYTF.